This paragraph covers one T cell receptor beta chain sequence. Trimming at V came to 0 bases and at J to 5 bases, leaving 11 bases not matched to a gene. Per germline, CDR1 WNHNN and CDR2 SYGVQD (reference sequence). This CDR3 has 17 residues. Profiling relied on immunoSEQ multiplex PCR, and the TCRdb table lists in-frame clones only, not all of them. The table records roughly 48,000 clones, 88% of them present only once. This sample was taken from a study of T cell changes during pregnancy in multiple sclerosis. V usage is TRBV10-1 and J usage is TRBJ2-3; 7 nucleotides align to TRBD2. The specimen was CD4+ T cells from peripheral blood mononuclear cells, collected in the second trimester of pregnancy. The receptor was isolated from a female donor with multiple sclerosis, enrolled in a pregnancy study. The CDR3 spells CASSESPAGDQRDTQYF. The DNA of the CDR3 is TGCGCCAGCAGTGAGTCACCTGCGGGAGATCAGCGAGATACGCAGTATTTT.